This TCR beta chain was captured by sequencing in a study of shared clonotypes between healthy human individuals. Researchers ran the assay at a deep level. Profiling relied on immunoSEQ multiplex PCR, and the TCRdb table lists in-frame clones only, not all of them. The sample lists fewer than 2.5 million clones, 93% seen once, with around 0.37% in the top ten. Germline assignment: CDR1 SQVTM and CDR2 ANQGSEA. The length of the CDR3 is 13 residues. Trimming cost V 7 bases and J 8 bases, with 18 bases left between them. In the CD4+ fraction, cells were divided into CD45RA+ naive and CD45RA-negative memory subsets.

The sequence came from a man between 18 and 35 years old in good health. Some clones in this sample may be carry-over from other donors' samples. Sequenced: naive CD4+ T cells from PBMCs. The subset was: CD45RA+ positively selected. The genes are TRBV29-1 and TRBJ2-4; D may be TRBD2 (6 bases). Written as DNA, the CDR3 is TGCAGCGGATCCCTCTCGGGGGTAGACATTCAGTACTTC. Its translation: CSGSLSGVDIQYF.